The 10 T cell receptor beta chains reported below all come from one sample, sequenced in a study of T cell responses to AZD1222 COVID-19 vaccine (dated by TCRdb to about 2021). The library came from the immunoSEQ multiplex PCR assay. The table comes from immuneACCESS by way of TCRdb, which keeps in-frame sequences with V and J called. Part of the clones is missing from these tables; in studies checked, under half for an unresolved V gene and the rest for unknown reasons. This sample is represented by some 130,000 clones; 90% to 95% of them were singletons. 6.5% to 8.5% of the sample belongs to the ten largest clones. Per the publication, the time point label means: about 28 days (+/-7) after the second vaccine dose. Specimen: peripheral blood, collected 28 days after the second AZD1222 dose. These TCRs come from an adult who received the AZD1222 COVID-19 vaccine.

J is TRBJ2-7 and V is TRBV3-1 (or the pseudogene TRBV3-2), with 10 bases matching TRBD1. CDR3 length: 14 amino acids. Germline CDR1 LGHDT, CDR2 YNNKEL (reference sequence). Unmatched junction bases numbered 5, after V lost 3 bases and J lost 6 bases. CDR3 amino acids: CASSHLRTGGEQYF. The CDR3 nucleotides are TGTGCCAGCAGCCATCTAAGGACAGGGGGCGAGCAGTACTTC.

V usage is TRBV7-9 and J usage is TRBJ2-7; 9 nucleotides line up with TRBD1. The CDR3 is 17 residues long. Germline V lookup: CDR1 SEHNR, CDR2 FQNEAQ (reference sequence). Germline trimming cut 4 bases from V and 5 bases from J; bases unmatched to any gene: 15. This chain's CDR3 is CASSSYRDGQGTDEQYF. CDR3 sequence (DNA): TGTGCCAGCAGCTCTTATCGCGATGGACAGGGGACCGACGAGCAGTACTTC.

The chain has TRBV2 and TRBJ1-1; D is unresolved. The CDR3 spans 12 residues. Trimming cost V 3 bases and J 5 bases, with 7 bases left between them. Germline lookup yields CDR1 SNHLY and CDR2 FYNNEI. The CDR3 loop reads CASSEFRTEAFF. The CDR3 DNA sequence: TGTGCCAGCAGTGAGTTTAGGACTGAAGCTTTCTTT.

This chain joins TRBV11-2 and TRBJ1-1; D uncertain. Germline CDR1 is SGHAT and CDR2 is FQNNGV. The germline V and J ends were trimmed by 4 bases and 4 bases, with 10 bases remaining between them. The CDR3 is 13 amino acids. The DNA for the CDR3 is TGTGCCAGCAGCTCGGACGTCACCACTGAAGCTTTCTTT. Protein sequence: CASSSDVTTEAFF.

The rearrangement uses TRBV7-9 and TRBJ1-2; the match to TRBD1 covers 9 bases. With 2 bases clipped from V and 2 bases from J, the junction kept 3 bases outside the gene matches. This CDR3 comprises 15 residues. Germline V gene sequence: CDR1 SEHNR, CDR2 FQNEAQ (reference sequence). The CDR3 here is CASSLPGQGNYGYTF. Written as DNA, the CDR3 is TGTGCCAGCAGCTTACCGGGACAGGGCAACTATGGCTACACCTTC. Variable domain in full (rest from reference TRBV7-9 and TRBJ1-2): DTGVSQNPRHKITKRGQNVTFRCDPISEHNRLYWYRQTLGQGPEFLTYFQNEAQLEKSRLLSDRFSAERPKGSFSTLEIQRTEQGDSAMYLCASSLPGQGNYGYTFGSGTRLTVV.

J is TRBJ1-3 and V is TRBV4-3, with a weak D call TRBD1 (6 bases). The germline gives CDR1 LGHNA, CDR2 YSLEER. V was clipped by 0 bases and J by 4 bases, with 16 bases between them. CDR3 size: 17 residues. The CDR3 loop reads CASSQESAGAWGNTIYF. The CDR3 DNA follows: TGCGCCAGCAGCCAAGAGAGTGCGGGGGCATGGGGAAACACCATATATTTT.

V and J are TRBV14 and TRBJ1-2; no clear D. This CDR3 contains 13 residues. Germline values: CDR1 SGHDN, CDR2 FVKESK. V was pared by 4 bases and J by 2 bases, with 8 bases between. The CDR3 DNA reads TGTGCCAGCAGCCCTAGCGAGAACTATGGCTACACCTTC. Protein: CASSPSENYGYTF. The full variable domain, with the rest looked up from reference TRBV14 and TRBJ1-2, is EAGVTQFPSHSVIEKGQTVTLRCDPISGHDNLYWYRRVMGKEIKFLLHFVKESKQDESGMPNNRFLAERTGGTYSTLKVQPAELEDSGVYFCASSPSENYGYTFGSGTRLTVV.

The CDR3 loop is CACKGMTGVTEAFF. The CDR3 coding sequence is TGTGCCTGCAAAGGCATGACAGGAGTCACTGAAGCTTTCTTT. This chain joins TRBV19 and TRBJ1-1; D is possibly TRBD1 (6 bases). V lost 11 bases and J lost 4, with 20 bases in between. Germline CDR1 and CDR2: LNHDA and SQIVND (reference sequence). The CDR3 runs 14 residues.

The chain carries TRBV6-5 and TRBJ1-5; D unclear. The CDR3 is 14 residues long. The germline V and J ends were trimmed by 7 bases and 6 bases, with 16 bases remaining between them. Germline CDR1 and CDR2: MNHEY and SVGAGI. CDR3 coding DNA: TGTGCCAGCACCAAAATGCCCCCCAGTCAGCCCCAGCATTTT. The encoded protein is CASTKMPPSQPQHF.

V gene TRBV7-2 combines with J gene TRBJ1-5, with D perhaps TRBD1 (6 bases). The germline V gene has CDR1 SGHTA and CDR2 FQGNSA. The CDR3 is 15 amino acids. V gave up 6 bases and J gave up 0 bases, with 12 bases separating them. The CDR3: CASSNQGNSNQPQHF. DNA for the CDR3: TGTGCCAGCAGTAATCAGGGGAATAGCAATCAGCCCCAGCATTTT.